This T cell receptor beta chain was observed in a study of T cell repertoires in cytomegalovirus infection. Overall study results and limits: People with CMV and the relevant HLA were identified by cumulative public TCR beta family frequency.

TCRdb ran MiXCR on the reads and lists one entry per CDR3 protein. The table includes about 220,000 distinct CDR3 sequences, approximately 40% detected once. This clonotype has only a few counts. Its target is unknown. The sequences come from CD8+ T cells from cultured PBMCs, collected from culture after CMV antigen stimulation. The sequence was collected from a human donor in good health (CMV status not recorded). Some clones in this sample may be carry-over from other donors' samples.

The CDR3 DNA reads as TGTGCCAGCAGTTTATCGGTCAGGGCCGCATGGGAGCAGTACTTC. It is translated as CASSLSVRAAWEQYF. V is TRBV27 and J is TRBJ2-7; TRBD1 is a possible D gene (5 bases). This CDR3 is 15 amino acids long. Trimming pared 0 bases from V and 7 bases from J, leaving 16 bases between. Germline V gene data show CDR1 as MNHEY and CDR2 as SMNVEV (reference sequence).